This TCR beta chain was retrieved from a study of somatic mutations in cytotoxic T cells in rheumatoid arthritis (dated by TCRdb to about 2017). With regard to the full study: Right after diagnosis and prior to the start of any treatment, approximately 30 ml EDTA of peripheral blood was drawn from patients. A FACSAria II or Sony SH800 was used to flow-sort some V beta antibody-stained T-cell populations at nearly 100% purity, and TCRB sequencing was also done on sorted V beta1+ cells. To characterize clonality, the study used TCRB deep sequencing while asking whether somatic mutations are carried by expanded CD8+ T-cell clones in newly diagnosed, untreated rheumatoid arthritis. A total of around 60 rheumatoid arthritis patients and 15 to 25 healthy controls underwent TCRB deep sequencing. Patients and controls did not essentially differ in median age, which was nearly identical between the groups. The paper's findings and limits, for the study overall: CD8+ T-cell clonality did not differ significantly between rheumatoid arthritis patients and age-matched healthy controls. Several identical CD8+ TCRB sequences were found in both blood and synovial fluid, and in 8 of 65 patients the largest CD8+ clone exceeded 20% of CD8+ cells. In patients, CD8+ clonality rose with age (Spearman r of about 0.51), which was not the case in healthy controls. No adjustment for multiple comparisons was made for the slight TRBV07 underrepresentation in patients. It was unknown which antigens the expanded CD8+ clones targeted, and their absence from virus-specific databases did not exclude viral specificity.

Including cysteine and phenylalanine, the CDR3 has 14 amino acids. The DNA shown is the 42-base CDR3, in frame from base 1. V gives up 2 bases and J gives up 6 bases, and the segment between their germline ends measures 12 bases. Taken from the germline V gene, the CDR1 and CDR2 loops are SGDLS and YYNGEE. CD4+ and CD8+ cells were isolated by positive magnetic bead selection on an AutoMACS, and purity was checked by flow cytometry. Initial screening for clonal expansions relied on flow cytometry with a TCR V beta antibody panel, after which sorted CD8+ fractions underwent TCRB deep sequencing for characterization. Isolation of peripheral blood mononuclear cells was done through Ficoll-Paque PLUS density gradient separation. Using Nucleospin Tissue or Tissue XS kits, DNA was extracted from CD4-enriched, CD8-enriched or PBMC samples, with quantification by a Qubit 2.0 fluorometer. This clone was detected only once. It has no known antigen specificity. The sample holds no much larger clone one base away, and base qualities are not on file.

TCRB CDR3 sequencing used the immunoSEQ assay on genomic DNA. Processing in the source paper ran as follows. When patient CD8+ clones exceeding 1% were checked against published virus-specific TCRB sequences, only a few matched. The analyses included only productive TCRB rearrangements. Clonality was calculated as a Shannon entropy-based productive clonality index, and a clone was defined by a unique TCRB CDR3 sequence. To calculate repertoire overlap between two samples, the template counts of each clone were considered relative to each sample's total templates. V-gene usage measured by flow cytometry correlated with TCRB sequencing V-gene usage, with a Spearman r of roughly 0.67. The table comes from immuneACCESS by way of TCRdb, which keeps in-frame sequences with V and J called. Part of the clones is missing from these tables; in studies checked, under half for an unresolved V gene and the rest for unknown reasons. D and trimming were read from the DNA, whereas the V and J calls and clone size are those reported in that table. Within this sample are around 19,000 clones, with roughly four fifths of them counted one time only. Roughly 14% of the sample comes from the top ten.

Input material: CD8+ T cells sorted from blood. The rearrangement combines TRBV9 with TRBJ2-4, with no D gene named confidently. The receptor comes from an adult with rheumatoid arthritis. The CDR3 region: CASSVAELPNIQYF. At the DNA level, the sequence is TGTGCCAGCAGCGTGGCAGAGCTGCCAAACATTCAGTACTTC.